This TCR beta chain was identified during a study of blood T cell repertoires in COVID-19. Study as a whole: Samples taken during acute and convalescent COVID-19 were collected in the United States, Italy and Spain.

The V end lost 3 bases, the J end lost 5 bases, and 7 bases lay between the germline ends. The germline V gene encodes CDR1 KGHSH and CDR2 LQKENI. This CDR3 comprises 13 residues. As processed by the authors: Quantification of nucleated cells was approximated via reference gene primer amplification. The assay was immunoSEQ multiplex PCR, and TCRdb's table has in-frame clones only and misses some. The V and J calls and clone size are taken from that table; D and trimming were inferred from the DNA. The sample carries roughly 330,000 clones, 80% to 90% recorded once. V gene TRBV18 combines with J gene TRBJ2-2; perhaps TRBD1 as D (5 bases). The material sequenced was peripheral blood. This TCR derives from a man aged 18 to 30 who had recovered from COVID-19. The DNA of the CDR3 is TGTGCCAGCTCACCCAACAGGACCGGGGAGCTGTTTTTT. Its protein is CASSPNRTGELFF.